This T cell receptor (beta chain) emerged from a study of T-cell memory formation after mild COVID-19 (dated by TCRdb to about 2021). Study-level background: TCR sequence clusters from the two donors were found to be largely donor specific. In a couple of donors, T-cell clones that expanded and contracted after mild COVID-19 were tracked by sequencing TCRalpha and TCRbeta repertoires over time. The cohort was made up of two young adult volunteers, one female and one male, who were previously healthy.

This clonotype occurred a few times. Which antigen it targets is not known. One base away there is no much larger clone; base qualities are not given. General findings and caveats noted by the study authors: The second-wave clones that peaked on day 37 were not confirmed to be SARS-CoV-2 specific. Only a couple of mild cases were covered by the study, and larger cohorts that include severe cases with pre-infection samples were considered necessary. Some responding clones were found in pre-infection memory, which suggests that pre-existing cross-reactive memory T cells took part in the SARS-CoV-2 response. Contracting CD4+ clones were located mainly in the CM and EM memory subsets, whereas CD8+ clones were found to be enriched in EMRA. Balanced CD4/CD8 phenotypes were observed for clones contracting from day 15 to 85, whereas a bias towards CD4+ was observed for a second wave of clones expanding from day 15 to 37.

Ficoll-Paque density gradient centrifugation was used to isolate PBMCs. TCRdb records Illumina NovaSeq 6000 as the sequencer. TCRalpha and TCRbeta cDNA libraries were constructed by 5'RACE with constant-segment primers, with sample barcodes and unique molecular identifiers being introduced. RNA was extracted from every sample with Trizol reagent. Amplification of the libraries took two PCR steps, and the second step added a second sample barcode plus Illumina TruSeq adapters. Sequencing of the libraries was done on an Illumina NovaSeq, producing 2 x 150 bp paired-end reads. Per the source publication's procedure: With migec v1.2.7, reads were demultiplexed and then collapsed into UMI-guided consensus sequences. Using mixcr v2.1.11, the UMI consensuses were aligned to TRA and TRB V and J templates and assembled into clonotypes. A clonotype was counted as expanded or contracted only when both edgeR and NoisET called the clonotype significant, with the noise models trained on biological replicates. For edgeR calls, the cutoffs were a false discovery rate-adjusted p below 0.01 and a log2 fold-change threshold of 1. As an exploratory analysis of dynamics, max-normalized trajectories of the 1000 most abundant clonotypes were examined by PCA with hierarchical clustering. Separately sequenced CD4+ and CD8+ repertoires were used to assign the CD4 or CD8 phenotype of responding clones. TCRdb's own reprocessing of the public reads used fastp at Q25 and MiXCR and kept productive beta chains. Each entry merges the rows of one CDR3 protein and shows their most common DNA and genes. TCRdb, rather than the study authors, made the V and J calls. The table for this sample lists around 340,000 distinct CDR3 sequences; roughly 15% of them were counted only once. In total, the top ten clones hold roughly 20% of the sample.

The sequenced sample was PBMCs or a T cell subset sorted from them (not recorded which). The receptor was isolated from a man younger than 35 who had mild COVID-19 (a few samples of this study predate the infection). The sample titles of this study are shuffled in the database, so cell type and time point are left out; the donor was told from shared clones.

Here the CDR3 is given as CASRRQGLNGYTF. The sequenced DNA is TGCGCCAGCAGGAGACAGGGGTTAAATGGCTACACCTTC. The chain is made from TRBV10-2 and TRBJ1-2, and TRBD1 matches 8 of the central bases. Measured from the cysteine to the phenylalanine, the CDR3 is 13 residues long. Solely the CDR3 DNA is kept, with 39 bases framed from the first base. Unmatched junction bases come to 6, with V trimmed by 6 bases and J by 6 bases. In the germline V gene, CDR1 corresponds to WSHSY and CDR2 to SAAADI.